This is a list of T cell receptor beta chains from one sample in a study of blood T cell repertoires in COVID-19. Assay: immunoSEQ multiplex PCR; the TCRdb copy retains only in-frame clones and omits some. The table includes 85,000 to 120,000 clones, about 82% detected once. The material sequenced was peripheral blood. The receptors were gathered from a man older than 75 with COVID-19, enrolled during active disease. CDR3s include the opening cysteine and the closing phenylalanine or tryptophan. The D gene is left open where the match is weak. Only some rows state a clone size, as once, few, many or a class for expanded clones.

d_gene: TRBD1; len: 15; abundance: NA; j_gene: TRBJ2-5; v_gene: TRBV28; CDR3nt: TGTGCCAGTCATTCCCCCGGGACAGGGGTAGAGACCCAGTACTTC; CDR3aa: CASHSPGTGVETQYF
d_gene: NA; len: 14; abundance: NA; j_gene: TRBJ1-1; v_gene: TRBV24-1; CDR3nt: TGTGCCACCAGTGCGGCAGGGATGAACACTGAAGCTTTCTTT; CDR3aa: CATSAAGMNTEAFF
d_gene: TRBD2; len: 16; abundance: NA; j_gene: TRBJ2-1; v_gene: TRBV15; CDR3nt: TGTGCCACCAGCAGAGGGGGGACTAGCGGGACCAATGAGCAGTTCTTC; CDR3aa: CATSRGGTSGTNEQFF
d_gene: NA; len: 14; abundance: NA; j_gene: TRBJ1-5; v_gene: TRBV9; CDR3nt: TGTGCCAGCAGCGTAGGAGGGTGGGGACAGCCCCAGCATTTT; CDR3aa: CASSVGGWGQPQHF
d_gene: TRBD2; len: 17; abundance: NA; j_gene: TRBJ2-5; v_gene: TRBV28; CDR3nt: TGTGCCAGCAGTTTTCCCTCGAACGAACTAGCGGAAGAGACCCAGTACTTC; CDR3aa: CASSFPSNELAEETQYF
d_gene: NA; len: 17; abundance: NA; j_gene: TRBJ2-5; v_gene: TRBV7-3; CDR3nt: TGTGCCAGCAGCTTATTCCGGATCGGGACTCTCCAAGAGACCCAGTACTTC; CDR3aa: CASSLFRIGTLQETQYF
d_gene: NA; len: 14; abundance: few; j_gene: TRBJ2-7; v_gene: TRBV5-6; CDR3nt: TGTGCCAGCAGCTTGGGGGGGGACTCCTACGAGCAGTACTTC; CDR3aa: CASSLGGDSYEQYF
d_gene: NA; len: 15; abundance: once; j_gene: TRBJ1-2; v_gene: TRBV10-3; CDR3nt: TGTGCCATCAGTGAGTCCCTGGCCACTAACTATGGCTACACCTTC; CDR3aa: CAISESLATNYGYTF
d_gene: NA; len: 15; abundance: NA; j_gene: TRBJ1-6; v_gene: TRBV15; CDR3nt: TGTGCCACCAGCAGGCAGGGTTCGGATAATTCACCCCTCCACTTT; CDR3aa: CATSRQGSDNSPLHF
d_gene: TRBD2; len: 15; abundance: NA; j_gene: TRBJ2-1; v_gene: TRBV28; CDR3nt: TGTGCCAGCAGTTTTCCGACTAGCGGGAGCAATGAGCAGTTCTTC; CDR3aa: CASSFPTSGSNEQFF
d_gene: TRBD2; len: 16; abundance: NA; j_gene: TRBJ2-5; v_gene: TRBV7-9; CDR3nt: TGTGCCAGCAGCTCTTGGACTAGCGGGAGCTTAGAGACCCAGTACTTC; CDR3aa: CASSSWTSGSLETQYF
d_gene: NA; len: 16; abundance: NA; j_gene: TRBJ2-7; v_gene: TRBV27; CDR3nt: TGTGCCAGCAGTTTAAAGGGCGGGGACAGCTCCTACGAGCAGTACTTC; CDR3aa: CASSLKGGDSSYEQYF
d_gene: TRBD1; len: 15; abundance: NA; j_gene: TRBJ1-5; v_gene: TRBV5-8; CDR3nt: TGTGCCAGCAGAAGAGGGACAGTTAGCAATCAGCCCCAGCATTTT; CDR3aa: CASRRGTVSNQPQHF
d_gene: NA; len: 14; abundance: NA; j_gene: TRBJ2-2; v_gene: TRBV10-3; CDR3nt: TGTGCCATCAGTCCCGGGATTTCTAACGGGGAGCTGTTTTTT; CDR3aa: CAISPGISNGELFF
d_gene: NA; len: 13; abundance: NA; j_gene: TRBJ1-3; v_gene: TRBV29-1; CDR3nt: TGCAGCGCCGGACAGCCCTCTGGAAACACCATATATTTT; CDR3aa: CSAGQPSGNTIYF